The next 32 T cell receptor beta chains were all read from a single sample in a study of T cell responses to AZD1222 COVID-19 vaccine. The data were produced by immunoSEQ multiplex PCR, yet TCRdb's version contains in-frame clones alone and is incomplete. The table shows some 100,000 clones, with nearly 95% occurring only once. Sample: peripheral blood, taken on day 0 of AZD1222 vaccination. The receptors were sampled from an adult in good health.

This chain joins TRBV10-1 and TRBJ2-7, with TRBD1 matching 10 bases. With 4 bases clipped from V and 2 bases from J, the junction kept 2 bases outside the gene matches. From germline, CDR1 is WNHNN and CDR2 SYGVQD (reference sequence). The CDR3 covers 14 residues. In nucleotides, the CDR3 is TGCGCCAGCAGTGTGGGACAGGGGACCTACGAGCAGTACTTC. Its protein product is CASSVGQGTYEQYF.

The chain links TRBV13 to TRBJ2-1, with D unresolved. The CDR3 covers 15 residues. Per the germline V gene, CDR1 is PRHDT and CDR2 is FYEKMQ (reference sequence). The V end lost 4 bases, the J end lost 4 bases, and 14 bases lay between the germline ends. CDR3: CASSSGLSLYNEQFF. CDR3 sequence (DNA): TGTGCCAGCAGCTCAGGCCTCAGCTTATACAATGAGCAGTTCTTC.

The chain links TRBV7-7 to TRBJ2-5, with 10 bases that match TRBD1. J gave up 5 bases and V 5 bases, and 8 bases lay outside the gene matches. Germline assignment: CDR1 SSHAT and CDR2 FNYEAQ (reference sequence). The CDR3 totals 15 residues. CDR3 protein: CASSLDRGRMETQYF. For the CDR3, the DNA is TGTGCCAGCAGCCTAGACAGGGGGCGCATGGAGACCCAGTACTTC. Based on the CDR3 plus reference TRBV7-7 and TRBJ2-5, the full variable domain is GAGVSQSPRYKVTKRGQDVTLRCDPISSHATLYWYQQALGQGPEFLTYFNYEAQPDKSGLPSDRFSAERPEGSISTLTIQRTEQRDSAMYRCASSLDRGRMETQYFGPGTRLLVL.

The chain employs TRBV7-9 and TRBJ2-1; 7 bases are shared with TRBD2. In germline, CDR1 is SEHNR, CDR2 FQNEAQ (reference sequence). The CDR3 sequence is 17 residues long. V shed 0 bases and J 2 bases; nucleotides not matched to a gene: 7. The CDR3 DNA follows: TGTGCCAGCAGCTTAGCGGGGCCTAGCGGCACCTACAATGAGCAGTTCTTC. Translation gives CASSLAGPSGTYNEQFF.

The V gene is TRBV5-6, the J gene TRBJ2-7; D unresolved. CDR3 length: 12 amino acids. V was cut by 0 bases and J by 3 bases, with 4 bases left in between. The germline gives CDR1 SGHDT, CDR2 YYEEEE. As DNA, the CDR3 is TGTGCCAGCAGCTTGGCCGACTACGAGCAGTACTTC. Its protein product is CASSLADYEQYF.

The chain joins TRBV14 to TRBJ1-1, with D maybe TRBD1 (5 bases). The CDR3 runs 17 residues. V was pared by 0 bases and J by 1 base, with 15 bases between. The germline V gene has CDR1 SGHDN and CDR2 FVKESK. The chain's CDR3 is CASSQDQGETSNTEAFF. The DNA of the CDR3 is TGTGCCAGCAGCCAAGATCAAGGGGAAACATCGAACACTGAAGCTTTCTTT.

The gene calls are TRBV19 and TRBJ1-1, with 10 bases matching TRBD1. The CDR3 spans 14 residues. Germline values: CDR1 LNHDA, CDR2 SQIVND (reference sequence). The V segment lost 5 bases and the J segment 7 bases; nucleotides outside the gene matches: 7. As DNA, the CDR3 is TGTGCCAGTAGTTCCGACAGGGGGCGGGTTGAAGCTTTCTTT. It is translated as CASSSDRGRVEAFF.

The rearrangement joins TRBV30 to TRBJ1-4; tentatively, D is TRBD1 (5 bases). From germline, CDR1 is GTSNPN and CDR2 SVGIG (reference sequence). The CDR3 totals 13 residues. V lost 1 base, J lost 6 bases, and 9 bases lay in between. The CDR3 loop reads CAWSGTTYEKLFF. Here the CDR3 DNA reads TGTGCCTGGAGTGGGACAACCTATGAAAAACTGTTTTTT.

The chain joins TRBV7-8 to TRBJ2-4; D is perhaps TRBD2 (7 bases). The germline CDR1 and CDR2 sequences are SGHVS and FQNEAQ. Between the trimmed V and J ends, which lost 5 bases and 0 bases, there was a span of 17 bases. The CDR3 contains 17 residues. The CDR3 DNA is TGTGCCAGCAGCACCAGAGGGGGGGCTCCAGCCAAAAACATTCAGTACTTC. It yields the protein CASSTRGGAPAKNIQYF.

The chain is built from TRBV28 and TRBJ1-2; D is perhaps TRBD1 (5 bases). V was clipped by 7 bases and J by 1 base, with 13 bases between them. Germline V gives CDR1 MDHEN, CDR2 SYDVKM. The CDR3 contains 14 residues. The CDR3 spells CASTWGYDNYGYTF. As DNA, the CDR3 is TGTGCCAGCACATGGGGCTACGATAACTATGGCTACACCTTC.

The chain is built from TRBV2 and TRBJ2-2; D call uncertain. This CDR3 spans 12 amino acids. V was trimmed by 5 bases and J by 3 bases, leaving 4 bases between them. Looked up from germline, CDR1 is SNHLY and CDR2 is FYNNEI. CDR3 sequence (DNA): TGTGCCAGCAGTAGAGACACCGGGGAGCTGTTTTTT. The encoded protein is CASSRDTGELFF.

V and J are TRBV14 and TRBJ2-1; 13 positions agree with TRBD2. CDR3 length: 15 amino acids. Germline V gene sequence: CDR1 SGHDN, CDR2 FVKESK. V trimming: 5 bases; J trimming: 6 bases; junction bases outside the gene matches: 4. CDR3: CASSDWTSGSNEQFF. The CDR3 bases are TGTGCCAGCAGCGATTGGACTAGCGGGAGCAATGAGCAGTTCTTC.

This clone was found a few times. The chain employs TRBV5-4 and TRBJ2-2; no clear D gene. Germline V CDR1 and CDR2: SGHNT, YYREEE (reference sequence). The length of the CDR3 is 16 residues. The V end lost 0 bases, the J end lost 3 bases, and 12 bases lay between the germline ends. This chain's CDR3 is CASSLGGSTYTGELFF. Written as DNA, the CDR3 is TGTGCCAGCAGCTTGGGTGGCTCCACCTACACCGGGGAGCTGTTTTTT.

This chain joins TRBV4-2 and TRBJ2-2; 13 bases are a match to TRBD2. This CDR3 has 18 amino acids. The V gene's germline CDR1 is LGHNA and CDR2 YNFKEQ. V lost 1 base and J lost 7; bases outside the gene matches: 9. This chain's CDR3 is CASSQGPIGTSGVGELFF. In nucleotides, the CDR3 is TGTGCCAGCAGCCAAGGCCCGATCGGGACTAGCGGGGTCGGGGAGCTGTTTTTT.

The chain has TRBV28 and TRBJ1-6, with D unresolved. Trimming pared 3 bases from V and 0 bases from J, leaving 9 bases between. Per germline, CDR1 MDHEN and CDR2 SYDVKM. The CDR3 runs to 16 residues. CDR3: CASSLLEDSYNSPLHF. The CDR3 DNA follows: TGTGCCAGCAGTTTGTTAGAGGACTCCTATAATTCACCCCTCCACTTT. Filled out from reference TRBV28 and TRBJ1-6, the complete variable domain reads DVKVTQSSRYLVKRTGEKVFLECVQDMDHENMFWYRQDPGLGLRLIYFSYDVKMKEKGDIPEGYSVSREKKERFSLILESASTNQTSMYLCASSLLEDSYNSPLHFGNGTRLTVT.

The chain combines TRBV24-1 with TRBJ1-6; the D is unclear. V dropped 3 bases and J dropped 8 bases, with 7 bases sitting between them. The CDR3 sequence is 13 residues long. Germline V gene sequence: CDR1 KGHDR, CDR2 SFDVKD. In DNA, the CDR3 is TGTGCCACCAGTGATGTACCAGATTCACCCCTCCACTTT. Amino acids: CATSDVPDSPLHF.

This clone showed up just once. The V and J genes are TRBV19 and TRBJ1-2; the D gene is possibly TRBD1 (6 bases). CDR3 length: 15 amino acids. Germline CDR1 is LNHDA and CDR2 is SQIVND (reference sequence). Trimming removed 3 bases from V and 3 bases from J, with 14 bases in between. This CDR3 is CASSIGSGTHYGYTF. The CDR3 DNA sequence: TGTGCCAGTAGTATCGGTAGCGGGACACACTATGGCTACACCTTC.

V and J are TRBV4-1 and TRBJ2-1; maybe TRBD1 (6 bases). The CDR3 is 15 residues long. V gave up 5 bases and J gave up 5 bases, with 16 bases separating them. CDR1 is MGHRA, CDR2 YSYEKL, per germline. As DNA, the CDR3 is TGCGCCAGCAGCGCCGGGACACCATCAAACAATGAGCAGTTCTTC. Translated, it gives CASSAGTPSNNEQFF.

V gene TRBV19 combines with J gene TRBJ2-2; no clear D. There are 14 residues in the CDR3. The ends were cut back, 1 base at V and 4 bases at J, with 7 bases in the middle. In germline, CDR1 is LNHDA, CDR2 SQIVND (reference sequence). In DNA, the CDR3 is TGTGCCAGTAGTATAGGGTCGGGCACCGGGGAGCTGTTTTTT. Translating gives CASSIGSGTGELFF.

V is TRBV5-1 and J is TRBJ1-5, with a weak D call TRBD1 (6 bases). This CDR3 region has 16 residues. From germline, CDR1 is SGHRS and CDR2 YFSETQ. The V end lost 4 bases, the J end lost 0 bases, and 14 bases lay between the germline ends. The CDR3 loop is CASSLQGIDSNQPQHF. In DNA form, the CDR3 reads TGCGCCAGCAGCCTACAGGGAATTGATAGCAATCAGCCCCAGCATTTT.

V usage is TRBV6-4 and J usage is TRBJ2-1; no definite D call. The CDR3 extends over 15 amino acids. Trimming stripped 0 bases from V and 5 bases from J, with 11 bases between. Germline CDR1 MRHNA, CDR2 SNTAGT. CDR3 amino acids: CASSDSPLNHNEQFF. CDR3 nucleotide sequence: TGTGCCAGCAGTGACTCTCCCCTTAACCACAATGAGCAGTTCTTC.

In this sample, this clone turned up once. The chain employs TRBV4-1 and TRBJ2-1; D remains unclear. V was cut by 4 bases and J by 10 bases, with 17 bases left in between. This CDR3 region has 14 residues. Germline V gene sequence: CDR1 MGHRA, CDR2 YSYEKL. In DNA form, the CDR3 reads TGCGCCAGCAGCCCCAGTTCCTTGCAAGGGGAGCAGTTCTTC. Protein: CASSPSSLQGEQFF.

The chain carries TRBV27 and TRBJ2-3; TRBD1 agrees at 7 bases. CDR3 length equals 15 residues. V was pared by 1 base and J by 5 bases, with 6 bases of the junction left unmatched. Germline assignment: CDR1 MNHEY and CDR2 SMNVEV (reference sequence). The CDR3 here is CASSLLRQGQDTQYF. CDR3 in DNA: TGTGCCAGCAGTTTATTGAGACAGGGACAAGATACGCAGTATTTT.

The chain carries TRBV27 and TRBJ2-5; unclear D gene. The V end lost 4 bases, the J end lost 7 bases, and 13 bases lay between the germline ends. From germline, CDR1 is MNHEY and CDR2 SMNVEV (reference sequence). The CDR3 sequence is 13 residues long. The CDR3 spells CASSSGWDGTQYF. CDR3 DNA sequence: TGTGCCAGCAGTTCCGGGTGGGATGGGACCCAGTACTTC.

This clone occurred once. The chain carries TRBV7-8 and TRBJ2-2; no firm D call. Trimming removed 1 base from V and 1 base from J, with 4 bases in between. CDR1 and CDR2 from the germline V gene are SGHVS and FQNEAQ. The CDR3 runs to 14 residues. The CDR3 loop reads CASSLVRNTGELFF. In DNA form, the CDR3 reads TGTGCCAGCAGCTTAGTTCGGAACACCGGGGAGCTGTTTTTT.

This sequence joins TRBV27 and TRBJ2-1, with TRBD2 identical over 10 bases. V shed 6 bases and J 9 bases; nucleotides not matched to a gene: 8. Per the germline V gene, CDR1 is MNHEY and CDR2 is SMNVEV (reference sequence). This CDR3 is built from 14 residues. CDR3 nucleotide sequence: TGTGCCAGCAGCTTAAATAGCGGGAGGACTGAGCAGTTCTTC. Translated, it gives CASSLNSGRTEQFF.

In nucleotides, the CDR3 is TGTGCCAGCAAAAAAACAGCCTCTTCGCAATTCTTC. The encoded protein is CASKKTASSQFF. This rearrangement joins TRBV6-5 to TRBJ2-1; D unclear. The CDR3 spans 12 residues. Per germline, CDR1 MNHEY and CDR2 SVGAGI. Deletions cut 7 bases from V and 16 bases from J, with 20 bases between.

The J gene is TRBJ2-1, the V gene TRBV4-2; TRBD2 aligns across 12 bases. Trimming cost V 0 bases and J 2 bases; bases outside gene matches: 8. CDR1 and CDR2 (germline): LGHNA, YNFKEQ. This CDR3 spans 19 amino acids. The DNA of the CDR3 is TGTGCCAGCAGCCAAGAAGGAGGGCTAGCGGGAGGGACCTACAATGAGCAGTTCTTC. Translation: CASSQEGGLAGGTYNEQFF.

The chain is built from TRBV7-8 and TRBJ1-1, with TRBD1 matching 7 bases. Germline V gene sequence: CDR1 SGHVS, CDR2 FQNEAQ. With V trimmed by 4 bases and J by 5 bases, 7 bases remained unmatched. The CDR3 loop spans 14 amino acids. The CDR3 protein is CASSYEAGGTEAFF. The CDR3 nucleotides read TGTGCCAGCAGCTACGAGGCAGGGGGAACTGAAGCTTTCTTT.

The J gene is TRBJ2-7, the V gene TRBV3-1 (or the pseudogene TRBV3-2); TRBD2 matches 7 bases. The V gene's germline CDR1 is LGHDT and CDR2 YNNKEL (reference sequence). V dropped 6 bases and J dropped 2; count of bases not matched to a gene: 10. The CDR3 length is 15 residues. CDR3 region: CASSSTGGPPYEQYF. CDR3 DNA: TGTGCCAGCAGTTCCACGGGGGGTCCCCCCTACGAGCAGTACTTC.

This chain links TRBV6-5 with TRBJ2-7; TRBD1 matches 9 bases. The length of the CDR3 is 13 residues. Germline loops: CDR1 MNHEY, CDR2 SVGAGI. The V segment lost 6 bases and the J segment 4 bases; nucleotides outside the gene matches: 4. The CDR3 here is CASRPGQGYEQYF. In DNA, the CDR3 is TGTGCCAGCAGGCCGGGACAGGGTTACGAGCAGTACTTC.

As for this clone: Germline and junction disagree at one end, which may indicate a read error. The J gene is TRBJ2-5, the V gene TRBV7-2; 12 bases fit TRBD2. Germline V gene sequence: CDR1 SGHTA, CDR2 FQGNSA. The CDR3 loop spans 12 amino acids. The CDR3 loop reads CASSLGLAGPDF. Written as DNA, the CDR3 is TGTGCCAGCAGCCTTGGACTAGCGGGACCCGACTTC.